The sequence of this TCR beta chain was determined in a study of blood T cell repertoires in COVID-19. Overall study: COVID-19 samples from acute and convalescent phases originated in the United States, Italy and Spain. T cells, B-cell-depleted T cells, or PBMCs supplied cDNA or gDNA.

The authors' processing: Scientists estimated how many nucleated cells there were by amplifying reference gene primers. Generated by immunoSEQ multiplex PCR, the TCRdb table keeps only in-frame clones and is missing some. From that table come the V and J calls and clone size; the DNA was used to work out D and trimming. The sample contains some 65,000 clones, around 85% of which appear only once. Trimming left V 1 base short and J 0 bases short, with 4 bases between. The CDR3 consists of 14 residues. Germline CDR1 reads MGHRA; CDR2 reads YSYEKL. The chain has TRBV4-1 and TRBJ1-5, with D unclear. The material sequenced was peripheral blood. The source is an older woman with acute or convalescent COVID-19. The CDR3 loop reads CASSQVNSNQPQHF. The CDR3 DNA reads TGCGCCAGCAGCCAAGTAAATAGCAATCAGCCCCAGCATTTT.